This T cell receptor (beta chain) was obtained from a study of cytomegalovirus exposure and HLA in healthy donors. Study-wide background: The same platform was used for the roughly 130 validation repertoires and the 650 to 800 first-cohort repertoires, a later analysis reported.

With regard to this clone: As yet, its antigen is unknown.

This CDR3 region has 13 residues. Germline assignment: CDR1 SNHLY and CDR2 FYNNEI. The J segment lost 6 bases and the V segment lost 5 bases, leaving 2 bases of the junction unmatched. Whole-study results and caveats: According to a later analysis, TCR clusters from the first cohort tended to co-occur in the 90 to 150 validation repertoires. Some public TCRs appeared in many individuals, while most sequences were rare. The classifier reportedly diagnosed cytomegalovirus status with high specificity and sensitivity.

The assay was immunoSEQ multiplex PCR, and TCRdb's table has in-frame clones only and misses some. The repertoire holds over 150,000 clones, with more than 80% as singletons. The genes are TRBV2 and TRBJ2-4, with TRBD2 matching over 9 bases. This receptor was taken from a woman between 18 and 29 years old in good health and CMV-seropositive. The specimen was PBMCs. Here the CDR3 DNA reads TGTGCCAGCAGTCGCGGGGGGGTAAACATTCAGTACTTC. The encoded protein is CASSRGGVNIQYF. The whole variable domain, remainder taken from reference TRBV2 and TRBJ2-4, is EPEVTQTPSHQVTQMGQEVILRCVPISNHLYFYWYRQILGQKVEFLVSFYNNEISEKSEIFDDQFSVERPDGSNFTLKIRSTKLEDSAMYFCASSRGGVNIQYFGAGTRLSVL.